Sequencing of this TCR beta chain was carried out in a study of blood T cell repertoires in COVID-19. At the level of the study: Specimens from acute and convalescent COVID-19 originated in the United States, Italy and Spain.

CDR1 MDHEN and CDR2 SYDVKM come from the germline V gene. Trimming removed 2 bases at V and 2 bases at J, with 9 bases between. The CDR3 is 14 residues long. Some clones are missing from TCRdb's copy, which holds only in-frame ones; the method was immunoSEQ multiplex PCR. The sample shows 250,000 to 400,000 clones, around 88% of them seen only once. Followed over time, Seattle patients had been enrolled while infection was active. Sequenced material: peripheral blood. This receptor was taken from a woman between 25 and 40 years old with COVID-19, enrolled during active disease. The chain has TRBV28 and TRBJ1-1; D remains unclear. The CDR3: CASSLGPLNTEAFF. The CDR3 DNA reads as TGTGCCAGCAGTTTAGGGCCTCTAAACACTGAAGCTTTCTTT.